This is a list of T cell receptor beta chains from one sample in a study of T-cell reconstitution after alpha-beta-depleted transplantation in children. A single record per CDR3 protein comes from TCRdb applying MiXCR to the PCR reads. The repertoire holds 420,000 or so distinct CDR3 sequences, roughly a tenth seen once, with approximately 5% in the top ten. The sample here was PBMCs from the stem cell graft donor, taken from the stem cell graft. Receptors originate from a human donor who donated a stem cell graft to a child with acute myeloid leukemia. CDR3s leave out the opening cysteine and the closing phenylalanine or tryptophan.

>TRBJ1-2|TRBV6-2/TRBV6-3|14
ASSYREMRDHYGYT
>TRBJ1-1|TRBV30|13
AWKFRGLMNTEAF
>TRBJ1-1|TRBV5-1|12
ASSLTWVNTEAF
>TRBJ1-6|TRBV20-1|12
SARDPREGSPLH
>TRBJ1-1|TRBV29-1|11
SVKPGQNTEAF
>TRBJ2-1|TRBV20-1|14
SPLPCCASRDNEQF
>TRBJ1-2|TRBV4-2|12
ASSQDRQPYGYT
>TRBJ2-1|TRBV20-1|10
SARGQGGEQF
>TRBJ2-3|TRBV29-1|13
SVGSETGSGDTQY
>TRBJ2-7|TRBV29-1|11
SVTDITMGEQY
>TRBJ2-7|TRBV25-1|14
ASSEFFGTSSYEQY
>TRBJ2-1|TRBV20-1|14
SVGERGGWMGNEQF
>TRBJ2-4|TRBV6-1|11
ASVQLGGPIQY
>TRBJ1-1|TRBV12-3/TRBV12-4|11
ASSFLMNTEAF
>TRBJ2-6|TRBV3-1|15
ASSQGPWRLGANVLT
>TRBJ1-2|TRBV6-1|12
ASSEQSTNYGYT
>TRBJ2-1|TRBV10-3|15
AISESSLAGGNNEQF
>TRBJ2-3|TRBV29-1|13
SVSGPDRSTDTQY
>TRBJ2-3|TRBV4-1|17
ASAPIGQGREVRTDTQY
>TRBJ2-3|TRBV20-1|13
SAPRPSGGADTQY
>TRBJ1-1|TRBV4-1|11
ASSQHQNTEAF
>TRBJ1-2|TRBV7-8|15
ASSLSSYPGQSYGYT
>TRBJ1-4|TRBV19|11
ASSIGRVEKLF
>TRBJ1-2|TRBV10-3|12
AISESRANYGYT
>TRBJ1-1|TRBV29-1|10
SVLTGNTEAF
>TRBJ1-1|TRBV10-3|13
AISLRGGPNTEAF
>TRBJ2-4|TRBV7-2|12
ASSLARASGRAV
>TRBJ2-3|TRBV29-1|11
SARQGAADTQY
>TRBJ1-5|TRBV15|14
ATSRITGGNNQPQH
>TRBJ2-5|TRBV3-1|11
ASSSSAGGTQY
>TRBJ1-2|TRBV5-1|11
ASSPRGDYGYT
>TRBJ2-1|TRBV4-2|15
ASSQEATGEPYNEQF